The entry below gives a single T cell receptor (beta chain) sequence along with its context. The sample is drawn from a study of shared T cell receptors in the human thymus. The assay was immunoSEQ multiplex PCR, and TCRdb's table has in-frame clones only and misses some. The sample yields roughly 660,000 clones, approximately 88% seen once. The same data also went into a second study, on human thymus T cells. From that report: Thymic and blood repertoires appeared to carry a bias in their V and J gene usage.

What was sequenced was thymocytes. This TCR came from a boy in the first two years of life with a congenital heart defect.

CDR3: CASSKAVLGPKGSYEQYF. CDR3 DNA sequence: TGTGCCAGCAGCAAAGCGGTACTAGGACCCAAGGGCTCCTACGAGCAGTACTTC. V gene TRBV21-1 combines with J gene TRBJ2-7; the tabulated D call, TRBD2, remains unverified against the DNA. TRBV21-1 is an annotated pseudogene. This CDR3 region has 18 residues.